The clone carrying this T cell receptor (beta chain) was picked up a small number of times. Its antigen is as yet unknown. MiXCR was run by TCRdb on the RACE reads, yielding one entry per CDR3 protein. The table has more than 95,000 distinct CDR3 sequences, approximately 36% seen once. From germline, CDR1 is MNHEY and CDR2 SVGEGT. The CDR3 is 15 amino acids. V dropped 2 bases and J dropped 2 bases, with 12 bases sitting between them. The sample's time point: patch test 3, about 24 weeks after DPC sensitization. Regarding treatment: therapeutic diphenylcyclopropenone sensitization with weekly scalp DPC. The data originate from a study of human T cells and chemical hapten exposure. The study's findings and limits: TCRs whose frequency exceeded 1 in 1000 remained the same following DPC sensitization.

The TCR originated in a man aged 35 to 55 with alopecia areata. Some clones in this sample may be carry-over from other donors' samples. V gene TRBV6-2 or TRBV6-3 combines with J gene TRBJ2-5; unclear D gene. The sample consisted of whole blood, taken in connection with sensitization to the hapten diphenylcyclopropenone (DPC). CDR3: CASSYLAGWQETQYF. The DNA of the CDR3 is TGTGCCAGCAGTTACCTGGCAGGCTGGCAAGAGACCCAGTACTTC.